Below are 30 T cell receptor beta chains sequenced from a single sample in a study of cytomegalovirus exposure and HLA in healthy donors. This PCR relied on a set of 60 Vbeta primers and 13 Jbeta primers. The data were produced by immunoSEQ multiplex PCR, yet TCRdb's version contains in-frame clones alone and is incomplete. The table records roughly 130,000 clones, about 76% of them present only once. Input material: PBMCs. The receptors were sampled from a man aged 18 to 30 in good health and CMV-seronegative.

The chain links TRBV7-2 to TRBJ2-7; D ambiguous. Germline CDR1 SGHTA, CDR2 FQGNSA. CDR3 length: 11 residues. Between the trimmed V and J ends, which lost 4 bases and 4 bases, there was a span of 5 bases. This CDR3 is CASSWLYEQYF. The CDR3 coding sequence is TGTGCCAGCAGCTGGCTTTACGAGCAGTACTTC.

The rearrangement uses TRBV5-1 and TRBJ2-1; a weak D match, TRBD2 (6 bases). Trimming took 7 bases from V and 2 from J, leaving 13 bases between them. The germline V gene encodes CDR1 SGHRS and CDR2 YFSETQ. The CDR3 totals 14 residues. CDR3 nucleotide sequence: TGCGCCAGCGGGAGGAGTTTGGCCTACAATGAGCAGTTCTTC. Protein sequence: CASGRSLAYNEQFF.

The chain combines TRBV15 with TRBJ2-3, with D possibly being TRBD1 (5 bases). Germline V gene data show CDR1 as LNHNV and CDR2 as YYDKDF (reference sequence). Trimming shortened V by 0 bases and J by 5 bases, and 6 bases separated the two germline ends. The CDR3 spans 13 residues. The CDR3 region has the DNA TGTGCCACCAGCAGAGATCAGGGAGATACGCAGTATTTT. This sequence encodes CATSRDQGDTQYF.

The V and J genes are TRBV7-2 and TRBJ1-1; 9 positions agree with TRBD1. CDR1 and CDR2 from the germline V gene are SGHTA and FQGNSA. This CDR3 has 15 amino acids. With 5 bases clipped from V and 1 base from J, the junction kept 5 bases outside the gene matches. The CDR3 DNA reads TGTGCCAGCAGCCAGGACAGGGGAAGGAACACTGAAGCTTTCTTT. Protein: CASSQDRGRNTEAFF.

The rearrangement links TRBV30 to TRBJ1-1, with D possibly being TRBD1 (5 bases). The V end was cut by 3 bases, the J end by 1 base, with 9 bases between. Germline loops: CDR1 GTSNPN, CDR2 SVGIG (reference sequence). The CDR3 has 13 amino acids. This CDR3 reads CAWRHGGNTEAFF. The CDR3 DNA is TGTGCCTGGAGGCACGGGGGGAACACTGAAGCTTTCTTT.

The chain combines TRBV6-5 with TRBJ1-1, with TRBD1 matching over 7 bases. V gave up 6 bases and J gave up 0 bases; unmatched junction bases: 7. The CDR3 runs 15 residues. Per germline, CDR1 MNHEY and CDR2 SVGAGI. CDR3 in DNA: TGTGCCAGCAGGCTGAGGGACAGCTTGAACACTGAAGCTTTCTTT. Translated: CASRLRDSLNTEAFF.

V gene TRBV10-1 combines with J gene TRBJ2-1, with a possible D match to TRBD1 (6 bases). Germline values: CDR1 WNHNN, CDR2 SYGVQD (reference sequence). The CDR3 is made up of 18 amino acids. Trimming left V 4 bases short and J 0 bases short, with 19 bases between. DNA for the CDR3: TGCGCCAGCAGTGGCCCCCCGGGACACGTTCTCTCCTACAATGAGCAGTTCTTC. Residues: CASSGPPGHVLSYNEQFF.

The V gene is TRBV21-1, the J gene TRBJ2-1; the table's TRBD2 call for D was not verified on the DNA. TRBV21-1 is reported as a pseudogene. There are 14 residues in the CDR3. Here the CDR3 DNA reads TGTGCCAGCCTATTAGCGGGGGGGAGATATGAGCAGTTCTTC. Translated: CASLLAGGRYEQFF.

This clone was counted a few times. The rearrangement joins TRBV4-3 to TRBJ2-1; 7 bases fit TRBD1. J lost 6 bases, V lost 0 bases, and 5 bases had no gene match. This CDR3 is built from 15 residues. Germline loops: CDR1 LGHNA, CDR2 YSLEER. In DNA form, the CDR3 reads TGCGCCAGCAGCCAAGAGGGGACAGCGGCCAATGAGCAGTTCTTC. Its protein is CASSQEGTAANEQFF.

The V call is TRBV29-1, the J call TRBJ2-5; no clear D gene. The CDR3 sequence is 12 residues long. Trimming pared 3 bases from V and 1 base from J, leaving 6 bases between. Germline CDR1 and CDR2: SQVTM and ANQGSEA. The CDR3 coding sequence is TGCAGCGTTGATGGCTTCCAAGAGACCCAGTACTTC. Encoded protein: CSVDGFQETQYF.

This clone was found once. The gene calls are TRBV6-1 and TRBJ2-1; 11 bases are a match to TRBD2. V shed 5 bases and J 4 bases; nucleotides not matched to a gene: 1. Germline V CDR1 and CDR2: MNHNS, SASEGT. CDR3 length equals 14 residues. The CDR3 DNA follows: TGTGCCAGCAGTCTAGCGGGGGGATACAATGAGCAGTTCTTC. As protein: CASSLAGGYNEQFF.

The CDR3 reads CASSTAPGTASYEQYF. CDR3 in DNA: TGCGCCAGCAGCACCGCCCCCGGGACAGCGTCCTACGAGCAGTACTTC. V is TRBV5-1 and J is TRBJ2-7, with 7 bases fitting TRBD1. Germline-derived CDR1 and CDR2 are SGHRS and YFSETQ. V lost 4 bases to trimming and J lost 1 base; unmatched junction nucleotides: 11. The CDR3 sequence is 16 residues long.

The chain links TRBV7-8 to TRBJ1-5, with 7 bases matching TRBD1. Losses at the gene ends were 1 base for V and 5 bases for J; bases not matched to a gene: 2. Germline V gives CDR1 SGHVS, CDR2 FQNEAQ. The length of the CDR3 is 14 residues. Here the CDR3 DNA reads TGTGCCAGCAGCTTAGGGACAGGAGATCAGCCCCAGCATTTT. Its protein product is CASSLGTGDQPQHF.

The V and J genes are TRBV5-6 and TRBJ1-2; the D is unclear. Trimming removed 0 bases at V and 4 bases at J, with 10 bases between. CDR3 size: 14 residues. Germline V gene sequence: CDR1 SGHDT, CDR2 YYEEEE. The CDR3 nucleotides read TGTGCCAGCAGCTTGGGGTACAATGTCTATGGCTACACCTTC. Translating gives CASSLGYNVYGYTF.

The V gene is TRBV30, the J gene TRBJ2-5, with D hard to call. The CDR3 covers 11 residues. CDR1 is GTSNPN, CDR2 SVGIG, per germline (reference sequence). V was shortened by 4 bases and J by 5 bases, with 8 bases between the two germline ends. The CDR3 DNA sequence: TGTGCCTGGATTGAGGAGGAGACCCAGTACTTC. It specifies CAWIEEETQYF.

The chain combines TRBV4-3 with TRBJ2-7; 9 bases are shared with TRBD2. Germline V gene lookup returns CDR1 LGHNA and CDR2 YSLEER. The CDR3 extends over 18 amino acids. V lost 0 bases to trimming and J lost 3 bases; unmatched junction nucleotides: 12. CDR3 region: CASSQEINAGGLYYEQYF. DNA for the CDR3: TGCGCCAGCAGCCAAGAAATTAATGCGGGGGGGCTCTACTACGAGCAGTACTTC.

Of note for this clone: Sequence at one end of the junction differs from germline and may be a read error. CDR3 loop: CSVKEAWNEQFF. In DNA form, the CDR3 reads TGCAGCGTTAAAGAAGCGTGGAATGAGCAGTTCTTC. This chain uses TRBV29-1 with TRBJ2-1; D gene unclear. CDR1 SQVTM and CDR2 ANQGSEA come from the germline V gene. The CDR3 sequence is 12 residues long.

The chain has TRBV2 and TRBJ2-7, with 8 bases matching TRBD2. The CDR3 is 14 amino acids. The V segment lost 3 bases and the J segment 2 bases; nucleotides outside the gene matches: 3. Germline assignment: CDR1 SNHLY and CDR2 FYNNEI. Here the CDR3 reads CASSEIAGTYEQYF. The DNA of the CDR3 is TGTGCCAGCAGTGAGATAGCGGGGACCTACGAGCAGTACTTC. Full variable domain (missing parts from reference TRBV2 and TRBJ2-7): EPEVTQTPSHQVTQMGQEVILRCVPISNHLYFYWYRQILGQKVEFLVSFYNNEISEKSEIFDDQFSVERPDGSNFTLKIRSTKLEDSAMYFCASSEIAGTYEQYFGPGTRLTVT.

The rearrangement joins TRBV10-2 to TRBJ2-7, with a possible D match to TRBD2 (6 bases). CDR3 size: 17 residues. Between the trimmed V and J ends, which lost 7 bases and 0 bases, there was a span of 22 bases. CDR1 and CDR2 from the germline V gene are WSHSY and SAAADI. In DNA, the CDR3 is TGCGCCAGCACCTACGGAAGAGCCGGGACTGGCTCCTACGAGCAGTACTTC. Its protein is CASTYGRAGTGSYEQYF.

The V gene is TRBV6-5, the J gene TRBJ1-1; 7 positions match TRBD1. V lost 6 bases and J lost 3; bases outside the gene matches: 7. The CDR3 loop spans 14 amino acids. Germline V gene lookup returns CDR1 MNHEY and CDR2 SVGAGI. This CDR3 reads CASSLRQGHTEAFF. As DNA, the CDR3 is TGTGCCAGCAGCCTGCGACAGGGTCACACTGAAGCTTTCTTT.

V is TRBV19 and J is TRBJ2-6; perhaps TRBD1 as D (5 bases). CDR1 LNHDA and CDR2 SQIVND come from the germline V gene (reference sequence). V lost 4 bases, J lost 0 bases, and 13 bases lay in between. The CDR3 runs to 17 residues. Written as DNA, the CDR3 is TGTGCCAGTAGTACGATTCTGACAGACTCTGGGGCCAACGTCCTGACTTTC. Residues: CASSTILTDSGANVLTF.

The V gene is TRBV29-1, the J gene TRBJ1-2; no reliable D call. This CDR3 is 14 amino acids long. V lost 0 bases, J lost 7 bases, and 15 bases lay in between. Per the germline V gene, CDR1 is SQVTM and CDR2 is ANQGSEA. For the CDR3, the DNA is TGCAGCGTTGAAGAGATCACGGTGCGGTCTGGCTACACCTTC. Protein sequence: CSVEEITVRSGYTF.

The gene calls are TRBV25-1 and TRBJ2-1; 8 bases match TRBD1. J lost 4 bases, V lost 4 bases, and 9 bases had no gene match. The germline V gene has CDR1 MGHDK and CDR2 SYGVNS. This CDR3 is built from 16 residues. The CDR3 DNA reads as TGTGCCAGCAGTGGGTACGACAGGGGACAGTACAATGAGCAGTTCTTC. The encoded protein is CASSGYDRGQYNEQFF.

With regard to this clone: Other DNA sequences within the sample encode an identical CDR3. The chain is built from TRBV6-6 and TRBJ2-7; 7 bases are a match to TRBD1. Germline V gives CDR1 MNHNY, CDR2 SVGAGI (reference sequence). Trimming took 3 bases from V and 7 from J; bases not matched to a gene: 15. There are 16 residues in the CDR3. Here the CDR3 DNA reads TGTGCCAGCAGTTATCCTCCGGGACAGACGGCGCGAGAGCAGTACTTC. Its translation is CASSYPPGQTAREQYF.

The CDR3 loop is CAWSLTVSNYGYTF. The CDR3 nucleotides are TGTGCCTGGAGTCTAACAGTATCTAACTATGGCTACACCTTC. The chain employs TRBV30 and TRBJ1-2; D gene ambiguous. The V gene lost 2 bases and the J gene lost 0 bases, with 10 bases spanning the gap. The CDR3 length is 14 residues. CDR1 and CDR2 (germline): GTSNPN, SVGIG (reference sequence).

The chain combines TRBV28 with TRBJ2-3; D might be TRBD2 (6 bases). This CDR3 is 13 amino acids long. V dropped 11 bases and J dropped 2 bases, with 14 bases sitting between them. Germline CDR1 and CDR2: MDHEN and SYDVKM. DNA for the CDR3: TGTGCCCTCCGAGGGACTTTCACAGATACGCAGTATTTT. This codes for CALRGTFTDTQYF.

The chain uses TRBV11-2 and TRBJ1-1, with D possibly matching TRBD1 (6 bases). The CDR3 has 14 amino acids. Trimming removed 5 bases at V and 2 bases at J, with 12 bases between. Germline V gene data show CDR1 as SGHAT and CDR2 as FQNNGV. The CDR3 sequence is CASSAAQGNTEAFF. In DNA, the CDR3 is TGTGCCAGCAGCGCGGCACAGGGAAACACTGAAGCTTTCTTT.

This clone was picked up a small number of times. At one boundary the junction diverges from the germline segment, which might be a read error. This chain links TRBV7-7 with TRBJ2-2, with 14 positions matching TRBD2. The germline CDR1 and CDR2 sequences are SSHAT and FNYEAQ (reference sequence). CDR3 size: 18 residues. CDR3: CASSLGLAGGSHTGELFF. The DNA of the CDR3 is TGTGCTAGCAGCTTAGGACTAGCGGGGGGCTCCCACACCGGGGAGCTGTTTTTT.

The J gene is TRBJ1-1, the V gene TRBV7-2; weak D call: TRBD1 (6 bases). The CDR3 runs 13 residues. Germline CDR1 is SGHTA and CDR2 is FQGNSA. Trimming took 1 base from V and 8 from J, leaving 11 bases between them. This chain's CDR3 is CASSLVAGEEAFF. The DNA for the CDR3 is TGTGCCAGCAGCTTAGTGGCAGGGGAGGAAGCTTTCTTT.

This clone occurred a few times. J is TRBJ1-2 and V is TRBV7-2, with no clear D. V was cut by 3 bases and J by 5 bases, with 7 bases left in between. The CDR3 is 12 amino acids. Germline V gene data show CDR1 as SGHTA and CDR2 as FQGNSA. This CDR3 reads CASSLAGYGYTF. CDR3 nucleotide sequence: TGTGCCAGCAGCTTGGCAGGTTATGGCTACACCTTC. The full variable domain, rest sourced from reference TRBV7-2 and TRBJ1-2, is GAGVSQSPSNKVTEKGKDVELRCDPISGHTALYWYRQSLGQGLEFLIYFQGNSAPDKSGLPSDRFSAERTGGSVSTLTIQRTQQEDSAVYLCASSLAGYGYTFGSGTRLTVV.